This T cell receptor (beta chain) was retrieved from a study of T cell responses to AZD1222 COVID-19 vaccine. The protocol was immunoSEQ multiplex PCR, while the TCRdb copy is restricted to in-frame clones and leaves out a portion. The sample holds under 95,000 clones, about 90% seen once. The CDR3 totals 13 residues. V was trimmed by 2 bases and J by 2 bases, leaving 7 bases between them. From germline, CDR1 is MNHNY and CDR2 SVGAGI (reference sequence). This TCR was sampled from an adult who received the AZD1222 COVID-19 vaccine. The V call is TRBV6-6, the J call TRBJ2-7; possible D gene TRBD1, 5 bases. Sequencing was performed on peripheral blood, taken 28 days after the second AZD1222 dose. Here the CDR3 DNA reads TGTGCCAGCAGTTACGACAGAGCCTACGAGCAGTACTTC. Translation: CASSYDRAYEQYF.